These T cell receptor beta chains were read from a single sample in a study of patients and donors after allogeneic stem cell transplantation. TCRdb called the RT-PCR reads again in MiXCR, with one record for every CDR3 protein. The sample records 190,000 or so distinct CDR3 sequences, about 38% being singletons. The sample was blood, either unsorted or a sorted T cell fraction (not recorded which). All receptors derive from a human donor who was either an allogeneic HSCT recipient or a stem cell or donor lymphocyte infusion donor (not recorded which). It is not recorded whose cells these are; they may come from a transplant donor. The CDR3 runs from the conserved cysteine through the conserved F or W. The order of the fields is CDR3 length, J gene, V gene, CDR3 protein.

cdr3_length: 16
j_call: TRBJ1-5
v_call: TRBV12-3/TRBV12-4
cdr3_aa: CASSPIGTGSNQPQHF

cdr3_length: 15
j_call: TRBJ2-7
v_call: TRBV6-1
cdr3_aa: CASSESEDRANEQYF

cdr3_length: 13
j_call: TRBJ1-2
v_call: TRBV19
cdr3_aa: CASSVPGKEYYTF

cdr3_length: 13
j_call: TRBJ1-1
v_call: TRBV12-3/TRBV12-4
cdr3_aa: CASSMGSSTEAFF

cdr3_length: 17
j_call: TRBJ2-4
v_call: TRBV11-2
cdr3_aa: CASSPNREAVAKNIQYF

cdr3_length: 17
j_call: TRBJ2-3
v_call: TRBV5-1
cdr3_aa: CASSLVLLDTSTDTQYF

cdr3_length: 9
j_call: TRBJ1-2
v_call: TRBV29-1
cdr3_aa: CSVVDGYTF

cdr3_length: 13
j_call: TRBJ2-2
v_call: TRBV20-1
cdr3_aa: CSASPANTGELFF

cdr3_length: 12
j_call: TRBJ1-5
v_call: TRBV12-3/TRBV12-4
cdr3_aa: CASTRGGQPQHF

cdr3_length: 15
j_call: TRBJ1-5
v_call: TRBV7-2
cdr3_aa: CASSLGTVLAQPQHF

cdr3_length: 12
j_call: TRBJ1-1
v_call: TRBV30
cdr3_aa: CAWKQGPTEAFF

cdr3_length: 15
j_call: TRBJ1-1
v_call: TRBV5-1
cdr3_aa: CASSSGANIGTEAFF

cdr3_length: 14
j_call: TRBJ1-2
v_call: TRBV10-3
cdr3_aa: CAISAREGVYGYTF

cdr3_length: 15
j_call: TRBJ1-1
v_call: TRBV12-3/TRBV12-4
cdr3_aa: CASSPRSGQGTEAFF

cdr3_length: 12
j_call: TRBJ1-2
v_call: TRBV5-1
cdr3_aa: CASSLATGRRTF

cdr3_length: 14
j_call: TRBJ2-7
v_call: TRBV10-3
cdr3_aa: CATRDGHYYYEQYF

cdr3_length: 16
j_call: TRBJ1-1
v_call: TRBV4-1
cdr3_aa: CASSQESGGGGTEAFF

cdr3_length: 15
j_call: TRBJ2-1
v_call: TRBV7-9
cdr3_aa: CASSSPQGNYNEQFF

cdr3_length: 16
j_call: TRBJ2-3
v_call: TRBV4-2
cdr3_aa: CASGRSSGLSTDTQYF

cdr3_length: 13
j_call: TRBJ1-4
v_call: TRBV30
cdr3_aa: CAWNPREIEKLFF